One sample yielded the 27 T cell receptor beta chains listed below, sequenced in a study of vaccination and CD4 T cells after COVID-19. Stated treatment: approximately 9-day PBMC culture with coronavirus spike peptide pools or control peptides (ViraFEST assay). The antigens these receptors bind are not known. The Oncomine TCR Beta short-read assay generated sequence data from the DNA of cultured CD4+ T cells. Each CDR3 protein is one row after TCRdb ran MiXCR on the PCR reads. The sample yields about 17,000 distinct CDR3 sequences, nearly 50% seen once. The specimen comprised CD4+ T cells from blood, cultured in vitro, sampled before SARS-CoV-2 vaccination. Receptors originate from a human donor who had recovered from COVID-19.

The chain employs TRBV6-5 and TRBJ1-1; D call uncertain. This CDR3 has 17 amino acids. The V end was cut by 1 base, the J end by 0 bases, with 15 bases between. Germline V gene data show CDR1 as MNHEY and CDR2 as SVGAGI. CDR3 nucleotide sequence: TGTGCCAGCAGTTACTTGGGTGTTGTGAGTCTGAACACTGAAGCTTTCTTT. Its protein product is CASSYLGVVSLNTEAFF.

The CDR3 loop is CASSLSGGANTGELFF. CDR3 nucleotide sequence: TGTGCCAGCAGCTTATCCGGGGGAGCGAACACCGGGGAGCTGTTTTTT. The chain links TRBV7-3 to TRBJ2-2; possible D gene TRBD2, 6 bases. Germline V lookup: CDR1 SGHTA, CDR2 FQGTGA. V gave up 2 bases and J gave up 0 bases, with 10 bases separating them. This CDR3 has 16 residues.

This chain links TRBV5-4 with TRBJ2-2; 13 bases are shared with TRBD2. The germline CDR1 and CDR2 sequences are SGHNT and YYREEE (reference sequence). V dropped 4 bases and J dropped 6; count of bases not matched to a gene: 0. The CDR3 length is 14 residues. The CDR3 sequence is CASSGLAGAGELFF. The CDR3 bases are TGTGCCAGCAGCGGACTAGCGGGAGCCGGGGAGCTGTTTTTT. Using reference TRBV5-4 and TRBJ2-2 for the parts outside the CDR3, the full variable domain is ETGVTQSPTHLIKTRGQQVTLRCSSQSGHNTVSWYQQALGQGPQFIFQYYREEENGRGNFPPRFSGLQFPNYSSELNVNALELDDSALYLCASSGLAGAGELFFGEGSRLTVL.

J is TRBJ1-1 and V is TRBV14; tentatively, D is TRBD1 (5 bases). V shed 1 base and J shed 5 bases, with 17 bases lying between them. The CDR3 sequence is 16 residues long. Germline lookup yields CDR1 SGHDN and CDR2 FVKESK. Here the CDR3 reads CASSQGSGQGKTEAFF. The CDR3, as DNA: TGTGCCAGCAGCCAAGGTTCAGGGCAGGGCAAGACTGAAGCTTTCTTT.

This clonotype was counted once. The chain employs TRBV7-2 and TRBJ1-2, with D unresolved. This CDR3 region has 15 residues. The V end lost 2 bases, the J end lost 2 bases, and 12 bases lay between the germline ends. CDR1 is SGHTA, CDR2 FQGNSA, per germline. The CDR3 spells CASSLNATPNYGYTF. In DNA form, the CDR3 reads TGTGCCAGCAGCTTAAATGCCACTCCGAACTATGGCTACACCTTC.

This clonotype was detected only a few times. This rearrangement joins TRBV20-1 to TRBJ2-7; 12 bases fit TRBD2. V trimming: 6 bases; J trimming: 2 bases; junction bases outside the gene matches: 2. The CDR3 has 13 amino acids. CDR1 is DFQATT, CDR2 SNEGSKA, per germline (reference sequence). The CDR3 DNA is TGCAGTGCGAGGACTAGCGGGACCTACGAGCAGTACTTC. This codes for CSARTSGTYEQYF.

The chain uses TRBV15 and TRBJ2-5, with 8 bases aligning to TRBD1. The CDR3 covers 14 residues. The germline V gene has CDR1 LNHNV and CDR2 YYDKDF (reference sequence). V lost 3 bases to trimming and J lost 5 bases; unmatched junction nucleotides: 5. The CDR3 loop reads CATSSYRGTETQYF. CDR3 DNA: TGTGCCACCAGCAGCTACAGGGGGACGGAGACCCAGTACTTC.

The sample holds a few counts of this clonotype. The CDR3 protein is CSASHPGVPGELFF. CDR3 coding DNA: TGCAGTGCTAGTCATCCCGGAGTCCCCGGGGAGCTGTTTTTT. The rearrangement links TRBV20-1 to TRBJ2-2, with unresolved D. The CDR3 totals 14 residues. Germline loops: CDR1 DFQATT, CDR2 SNEGSKA (reference sequence). Deletions cut 3 bases from V and 6 bases from J, with 14 bases between.

V gene TRBV5-1 combines with J gene TRBJ2-2, with D unclear. The CDR3 length is 15 residues. Trimming removed 0 bases from V and 2 bases from J, with 8 bases in between. From germline, CDR1 is SGHRS and CDR2 YFSETQ. The CDR3 spells CASSLEQINTGELFF. The DNA of the CDR3 is TGCGCCAGCAGCTTGGAACAGATAAACACCGGGGAGCTGTTTTTT.

This clonotype was counted between two and nine times. The genes are TRBV20-1 and TRBJ1-1; 8 bases line up with TRBD1. In germline, CDR1 is DFQATT, CDR2 SNEGSKA (reference sequence). J was trimmed by 7 bases and V by 5 bases; bases with no gene match: 6. This CDR3 region has 12 residues. In DNA, the CDR3 is TGCAGTGCTCCCACAGGGGGAAGTGAAGCTTTCTTT. Translated: CSAPTGGSEAFF.

This clonotype was counted between two and nine times. This sequence joins TRBV19 and TRBJ2-7, with D unclear. V shed 6 bases and J shed 7 bases, with 25 bases lying between them. The CDR3 has 16 residues. Germline lookup yields CDR1 LNHDA and CDR2 SQIVND (reference sequence). CDR3 loop: CASSILKGARSDEQYF. Written as DNA, the CDR3 is TGTGCCAGTAGCATATTAAAGGGTGCTCGATCGGATGAGCAGTACTTC.

This rearrangement joins TRBV10-2 to TRBJ2-1; D might be TRBD2 (5 bases). Trimming took off 4 bases at V and 9 bases at J, with 13 bases between the two ends. CDR1 WSHSY and CDR2 SAAADI come from the germline V gene. The length of the CDR3 is 13 residues. The CDR3 nucleotides are TGCGCCAGCAGTGGCCCGGGAAGTGGTGAGCAGTTCTTC. Translated, it gives CASSGPGSGEQFF.

This clonotype was counted only a few times. The V and J genes are TRBV19 and TRBJ1-6; 9 bases line up with TRBD1. CDR3 length: 14 residues. The J segment lost 7 bases and the V segment lost 4 bases, leaving 2 bases of the junction unmatched. The germline V gene encodes CDR1 LNHDA and CDR2 SQIVND (reference sequence). CDR3 DNA: TGTGCCAGTAGTAACAGGGGGCGAAATTCACCCCTCCACTTT. Translation gives CASSNRGRNSPLHF. Complete variable domain (other parts from reference TRBV19 and TRBJ1-6): DGGITQSPKYLFRKEGQNVTLSCEQNLNHDAMYWYRQDPGQGLRLIYYSQIVNDFQKGDIAEGYSVSREKKESFPLTVTSAQKNPTAFYLCASSNRGRNSPLHFGNGTRLTVT.

This clonotype has more than one count but fewer than ten. The rearrangement links TRBV7-9 to TRBJ1-1, with TRBD1 identical over 12 bases. This CDR3 spans 14 amino acids. The V gene's germline CDR1 is SEHNR and CDR2 FQNEAQ (reference sequence). V dropped 4 bases and J dropped 7; count of bases not matched to a gene: 4. CDR3 sequence (DNA): TGTGCCAGCAGCTGGGACAGGGGGCCTATTGAAGCTTTCTTT. Its protein is CASSWDRGPIEAFF.

A few counts support this clonotype. This CDR3 is CASSLGQINYGYTF. The CDR3 DNA sequence: TGTGCCAGCAGCTTAGGCCAGATCAACTATGGCTACACCTTC. The rearrangement links TRBV7-9 to TRBJ1-2, with D unclear. Germline CDR1 reads SEHNR; CDR2 reads FQNEAQ (reference sequence). The CDR3 is 14 residues long. V was clipped by 1 base and J by 2 bases, with 8 bases between them.

The chain recombines TRBV7-2 with TRBJ2-7; D is possibly TRBD2 (6 bases). CDR1 is SGHTA, CDR2 FQGNSA, per germline. The V end was cut by 1 base, the J end by 7 bases, with 20 bases between. The CDR3 runs to 16 residues. CDR3 sequence (DNA): TGTGCCAGCAGCTTAGATAACTCCGGGAGACTCCGGGAGCAGTACTTC. This encodes CASSLDNSGRLREQYF. Full variable domain (missing parts from reference TRBV7-2 and TRBJ2-7): GAGVSQSPSNKVTEKGKDVELRCDPISGHTALYWYRQSLGQGLEFLIYFQGNSAPDKSGLPSDRFSAERTGGSVSTLTIQRTQQEDSAVYLCASSLDNSGRLREQYFGPGTRLTVT.

The gene calls are TRBV27 and TRBJ1-1; 7 bases are shared with TRBD1. There are 13 residues in the CDR3. Germline CDR1 MNHEY, CDR2 SMNVEV (reference sequence). Unmatched junction bases numbered 10, after V lost 10 bases and J lost 5 bases. CDR3 sequence reads: CATQGRGQTEAFF. Here the CDR3 DNA reads TGTGCCACACAGGGACGGGGACAGACTGAAGCTTTCTTT.

The chain combines TRBV19 with TRBJ1-6; D is uncertain. V gave up 5 bases and J gave up 10 bases, with 15 bases separating them. Germline CDR1 and CDR2: LNHDA and SQIVND (reference sequence). The CDR3 has 14 residues. For the CDR3, the DNA is TGTGCCAGTAGTGAGTCTTCGGGGAGGTCACCCCTCCACTTT. Amino acids: CASSESSGRSPLHF.

The rearrangement uses TRBV12-3 or TRBV12-4 and TRBJ2-7, with a weak D call TRBD2 (5 bases). This CDR3 is 12 amino acids long. Between the trimmed V and J ends, which lost 5 bases and 3 bases, there was a span of 8 bases. The CDR3 DNA sequence: TGTGCCAGCAGTCCAGGACTCTACGAGCAGTACTTC. It yields the protein CASSPGLYEQYF.

The chain recombines TRBV11-1 with TRBJ2-5, with 7 bases identical to TRBD1. Germline V gives CDR1 SGHAT, CDR2 FQDESV (reference sequence). The V segment lost 5 bases and the J segment 3 bases; nucleotides outside the gene matches: 6. The CDR3 contains 14 residues. This chain's CDR3 is CASSSRTGEETQYF. The DNA of the CDR3 is TGTGCCAGCAGCAGTCGTACAGGGGAAGAGACCCAGTACTTC.

The chain links TRBV2 to TRBJ1-2; maybe TRBD1 (6 bases). CDR3 length: 14 residues. V lost 6 bases to trimming and J lost 0 bases, with 11 bases between them. CDR1 and CDR2 (germline): SNHLY, FYNNEI. The CDR3 loop is CASRRDTSNYGYTF. CDR3 DNA: TGTGCCAGCAGGCGGGACACATCTAACTATGGCTACACCTTC. The full variable domain, in which reference TRBV2 and TRBJ1-2 provide the parts outside the CDR3, is EPEVTQTPSHQVTQMGQEVILRCVPISNHLYFYWYRQILGQKVEFLVSFYNNEISEKSEIFDDQFSVERPDGSNFTLKIRSTKLEDSAMYFCASRRDTSNYGYTFGSGTRLTVV.

This clonotype was seen more than once but under ten times. This chain links TRBV27 with TRBJ1-1; no firm D call. Between the trimmed V and J ends, which lost 3 bases and 0 bases, there was a span of 14 bases. The CDR3 totals 16 residues. In germline, CDR1 is MNHEY, CDR2 SMNVEV (reference sequence). CDR3 in DNA: TGTGCCAGCAGTTTCGCTAGGACGGCCATGAACACTGAAGCTTTCTTT. This codes for CASSFARTAMNTEAFF.

V and J are TRBV7-6 and TRBJ2-1; D ambiguous. Germline assignment: CDR1 SGHVS and CDR2 FNYEAQ. This CDR3 spans 15 amino acids. Trimming pared 7 bases from V and 8 bases from J, leaving 21 bases between. CDR3: CASTRAAAFLDEQFF. The CDR3, as DNA: TGTGCCAGCACCCGAGCCGCTGCTTTTCTGGATGAGCAGTTCTTC.

V gene TRBV7-2 combines with J gene TRBJ1-6, with D possibly being TRBD1 (5 bases). V lost 1 base and J lost 4, with 14 bases in between. The germline V gene has CDR1 SGHTA and CDR2 FQGNSA. This CDR3 contains 17 residues. Here the CDR3 reads CASSLELRGSYNSPLHF. CDR3 nucleotide sequence: TGTGCCAGCAGCTTAGAACTCCGGGGGTCGTATAATTCACCCCTCCACTTT.

This chain links TRBV6-1 with TRBJ2-3, with 10 bases fitting TRBD2. Losses at the gene ends were 0 bases for V and 2 bases for J; bases not matched to a gene: 5. The CDR3 runs 17 residues. Germline loops: CDR1 MNHNS, CDR2 SASEGT. The CDR3 DNA reads TGTGCCAGCAGTGAAGCGCATCTAGCGGGGGCCACAGATACGCAGTATTTT. The encoded protein is CASSEAHLAGATDTQYF.

This clonotype was detected a few times. V usage is TRBV6-2 or TRBV6-3 and J usage is TRBJ1-5; D gene ambiguous. CDR1 MNHEY and CDR2 SVGEGT come from the germline V gene. The CDR3 extends over 16 amino acids. Trimming shortened V by 3 bases and J by 0 bases, and 12 bases separated the two germline ends. In nucleotides, the CDR3 is TGTGCCAGCAGTTATGATCCTCGCGATAGCAATCAGCCCCAGCATTTT. As protein: CASSYDPRDSNQPQHF.

The rearrangement links TRBV18 to TRBJ1-6; a weak D match, TRBD1 (5 bases). Germline V gives CDR1 KGHSH, CDR2 LQKENI. The CDR3 runs to 15 residues. The ends were cut back, 5 bases at V and 5 bases at J, with 13 bases in the middle. CDR3 nucleotide sequence: TGTGCCAGCTCAAAGGGACCGCTGGATAATTCACCCCTCCACTTT. Translated, it gives CASSKGPLDNSPLHF.